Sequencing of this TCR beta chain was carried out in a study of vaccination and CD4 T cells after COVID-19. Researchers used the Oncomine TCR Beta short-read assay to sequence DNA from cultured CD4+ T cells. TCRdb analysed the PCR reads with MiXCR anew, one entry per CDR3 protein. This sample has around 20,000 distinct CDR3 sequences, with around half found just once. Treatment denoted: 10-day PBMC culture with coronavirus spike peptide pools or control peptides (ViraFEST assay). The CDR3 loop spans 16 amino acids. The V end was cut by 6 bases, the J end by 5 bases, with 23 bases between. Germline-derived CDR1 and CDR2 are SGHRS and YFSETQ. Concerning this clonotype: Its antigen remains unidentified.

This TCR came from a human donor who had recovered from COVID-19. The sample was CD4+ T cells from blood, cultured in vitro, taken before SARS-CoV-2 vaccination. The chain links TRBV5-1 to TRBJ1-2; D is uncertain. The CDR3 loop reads CASTSSRLAGVYGYTF. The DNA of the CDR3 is TGCGCCAGCACATCAAGCCGCCTTGCCGGGGTGTATGGCTACACCTTC.